These 2 T cell receptor beta chains were all obtained from the same sample, sequenced in a study of CD8+ T cells in alopecia areata. RNA, once extracted, was reverse transcribed into cDNA for use as the sequencing template. Repertoires were generated with immunoSEQ multiplex PCR, while TCRdb's copy carries only in-frame clones and drops some. The table includes roughly 220,000 clones, roughly 66% detected once. Treatment meaning: oral pan-JAK inhibitor, 5-10 mg twice daily. Here the sequenced sample was CD4+ T cells sorted from blood, taken at approximately week 44, from a patient treated with tofacitinib. These receptors all stem from a human donor with alopecia areata.

The table lists this clone with a few counts. This chain uses TRBV29-1 with TRBJ2-1; D gene unclear. The CDR3 runs to 11 residues. The V and J ends lost 2 bases and 9 bases respectively, with 8 bases between them. The V gene's germline CDR1 is SQVTM and CDR2 ANQGSEA. CDR3 region: CSVESRGEQFF. The CDR3 nucleotides read TGCAGCGTTGAAAGTCGAGGTGAGCAGTTCTTC.

This chain connects TRBV9 to TRBJ2-3, with a possible D match to TRBD2 (6 bases). Trimming removed 4 bases from V and 5 bases from J, with 20 bases in between. Germline V gene lookup returns CDR1 SGDLS and CDR2 YYNGEE. The CDR3 contains 16 residues. CDR3 sequence (DNA): TGTGCCAGCAGCCCGGTCCGGCGGTCGGGGGAAGATACGCAGTATTTT. Encoded protein: CASSPVRRSGEDTQYF.